These 32 T cell receptor beta chains share one sample of origin, sequenced in a study of T cell changes during pregnancy in multiple sclerosis. The repertoire was sequenced with immunoSEQ multiplex PCR; TCRdb's copy has only in-frame clones and lacks some. The table has 100,000 or so clones, about nine tenths seen once. The sequencing here drew on peripheral blood, taken after pregnancy. All receptors come from a female donor with multiple sclerosis, enrolled in a pregnancy study.

The chain recombines TRBV6-6 with TRBJ2-1; a possible D gene is TRBD2 (6 bases). Trimming left V 2 bases short and J 0 bases short, with 8 bases between. The CDR3 has 15 residues. Germline assignment: CDR1 MNHNY and CDR2 SVGAGI (reference sequence). The CDR3 DNA reads TGTGCCAGCAGTTACCCCGGGAGCTCCTACAATGAGCAGTTCTTC. It yields the protein CASSYPGSSYNEQFF.

The CDR3 loop is CASSRDNQPQHF. The CDR3 region has the DNA TGTGCCAGCAGCCGCGATAATCAGCCCCAGCATTTT. This chain uses TRBV7-9 with TRBJ1-5, with unresolved D. Looked up from germline, CDR1 is SEHNR and CDR2 is FQNEAQ (reference sequence). Trimming cost V 5 bases and J 4 bases, with 6 bases left between them. This CDR3 spans 12 amino acids. The whole variable domain, filled in from reference TRBV7-9 and TRBJ1-5, reads DTGVSQNPRHKITKRGQNVTFRCDPISEHNRLYWYRQTLGQGPEFLTYFQNEAQLEKSRLLSDRFSAERPKGSFSTLEIQRTEQGDSAMYLCASSRDNQPQHFGDGTRLSIL.

Only one count was recorded for this clone. This chain connects TRBV9 to TRBJ2-3; no firm D call. V shed 8 bases and J shed 6 bases, with 19 bases lying between them. The CDR3 spans 14 residues. The germline CDR1 and CDR2 sequences are SGDLS and YYNGEE. The CDR3 coding sequence is TGTGCCAGTTCCCTGAGACTCGCCGAGGATACGCAGTATTTT. Its protein is CASSLRLAEDTQYF.

In nucleotides, the CDR3 is TGTGCCATGGCGACAGCGGGGGGGCCAGGCACAGATACGCAGTATTTT. Residues: CAMATAGGPGTDTQYF. J is TRBJ2-3 and V is TRBV10-3; TRBD2 matches at 10 bases. CDR3 size: 16 residues. Per the germline V gene, CDR1 is ENHRY and CDR2 is SYGVKD. After removal of 9 bases from V and 1 base from J, the junction contained 10 bases not matched to a gene.

This clone was recorded only once. This chain connects TRBV19 to TRBJ2-3, with D maybe TRBD2 (7 bases). This CDR3 comprises 16 residues. The germline V and J ends were trimmed by 6 bases and 4 bases, with 20 bases remaining between them. Per the germline V gene, CDR1 is LNHDA and CDR2 is SQIVND (reference sequence). DNA for the CDR3: TGTGCCAGTAGGGGGGGGGCAGGGGAGGGCGCAGATACGCAGTATTTT. Amino acid sequence: CASRGGAGEGADTQYF.

The V gene is TRBV19, the J gene TRBJ1-3; no firm D call. Germline-derived CDR1 and CDR2 are LNHDA and SQIVND (reference sequence). CDR3 length: 13 residues. Trimming left V 4 bases short and J 2 bases short, with 6 bases between. The CDR3 spells CASSTKAGNTIYF. Written as DNA, the CDR3 is TGTGCCAGTAGTACTAAAGCTGGAAACACCATATATTTT.

The rearrangement links TRBV27 to TRBJ2-3, with D possibly TRBD1 on 5 matching bases. Trimming cost V 6 bases and J 4 bases, with 17 bases left between them. CDR1 is MNHEY, CDR2 SMNVEV, per germline (reference sequence). This CDR3 region has 15 residues. The CDR3 DNA sequence: TGTGCCAGCAGAATGACACCTTGGGGCCCAGATACGCAGTATTTT. Protein: CASRMTPWGPDTQYF.

This clone was recorded only once. The rearrangement links TRBV19 to TRBJ2-2, with 8 nucleotides matching TRBD2. The V and J ends lost 6 bases and 4 bases, in that order; junction bases with no gene match: 10. The CDR3 runs 16 residues. Germline values: CDR1 LNHDA, CDR2 SQIVND (reference sequence). CDR3 sequence reads: CASRAPGGRATGELFF. As DNA, the CDR3 is TGTGCCAGTAGAGCTCCGGGGGGGCGCGCCACCGGGGAGCTGTTTTTT. The full variable domain, its missing parts supplied by reference TRBV19 and TRBJ2-2, is DGGITQSPKYLFRKEGQNVTLSCEQNLNHDAMYWYRQDPGQGLRLIYYSQIVNDFQKGDIAEGYSVSREKKESFPLTVTSAQKNPTAFYLCASRAPGGRATGELFFGEGSRLTVL.

This clone has just a few counts. The chain uses TRBV6-4 and TRBJ2-3, with D maybe TRBD2 (5 bases). Between the trimmed V and J ends, which lost 9 bases and 1 base, there was a span of 11 bases. This CDR3 contains 13 residues. Germline V gene data show CDR1 as MRHNA and CDR2 as SNTAGT. CDR3 in DNA: TGTGCCAGTTCAGAGGGTGGCACAGATACGCAGTATTTT. Translating gives CASSEGGTDTQYF.

The chain combines TRBV5-1 with TRBJ2-7; 9 bases agree with TRBD2. Trimming removed 4 bases from V and 2 bases from J; junction bases left unmatched: 7. The CDR3 contains 15 residues. CDR1 SGHRS and CDR2 YFSETQ come from the germline V gene. The chain's CDR3 is CASSPQRGAPYEQYF. In nucleotides, the CDR3 is TGCGCCAGCAGCCCGCAGCGGGGGGCCCCCTACGAGCAGTACTTC.

DNA of the CDR3: TGTGCCAGCAGCTTAAAAGTAAGGACAGGGGACTATGGCTACACCTTC. This encodes CASSLKVRTGDYGYTF. The V and J genes are TRBV5-6 and TRBJ1-2, with 9 nucleotides matching TRBD1. Germline CDR1 is SGHDT and CDR2 is YYEEEE. The CDR3 sequence is 16 residues long. V dropped 2 bases and J dropped 3; count of bases not matched to a gene: 8.

This chain links TRBV6-1 with TRBJ1-1, with a possible D match to TRBD1 (6 bases). Trimming removed 7 bases from V and 2 bases from J, with 14 bases in between. The CDR3 runs 14 residues. CDR1 MNHNS and CDR2 SASEGT come from the germline V gene. CDR3 nucleotides: TGTGCCAGCAAATACCTAGGGGGAAACACTGAAGCTTTCTTT. Translating gives CASKYLGGNTEAFF.

The V call is TRBV6-8, the J call TRBJ2-7, with 10 positions matching TRBD1. The CDR3 extends over 16 amino acids. With V trimmed by 0 bases and J by 4 bases, 6 bases remained unmatched. CDR1 is MNHGY and CDR2 is SAAAGT in the germline V gene. The CDR3 DNA reads as TGTGCCAGCAGTTACTCCCGGGACAGGGGAATGTACGAGCAGTACTTC. It encodes CASSYSRDRGMYEQYF.

The chain carries TRBV5-1 and TRBJ1-2; 8 bases fit TRBD1. This CDR3 contains 15 residues. Germline values: CDR1 SGHRS, CDR2 YFSETQ. V lost 0 bases to trimming and J lost 8 bases; unmatched junction nucleotides: 9. The CDR3 sequence: CASSLGGQGGLGYTF. Written as DNA, the CDR3 is TGCGCCAGCAGCTTGGGAGGACAGGGAGGTTTAGGCTACACCTTC.

The chain has TRBV6-6 and TRBJ1-4, with D unresolved. The CDR3 runs to 12 residues. Germline V gene sequence: CDR1 MNHNY, CDR2 SVGAGI (reference sequence). Between the trimmed V and J ends, which lost 5 bases and 8 bases, there was a span of 9 bases. The CDR3: CASSREEEKLFF. In DNA form, the CDR3 reads TGTGCCAGCAGTCGAGAAGAAGAAAAACTGTTTTTT.

The chain links TRBV11-2 to TRBJ2-3; 12 bases are a match to TRBD2. The CDR3 loop spans 16 amino acids. Germline V lookup: CDR1 SGHAT, CDR2 FQNNGV. V lost 7 bases to trimming and J lost 2 bases; unmatched junction nucleotides: 7. The CDR3 here is CASTAGLAGPTDTQYF. DNA of the CDR3: TGTGCCAGCACCGCCGGACTAGCGGGGCCCACAGATACGCAGTATTTT.

CDR3 protein: CASRLAGQNTGELFF. As DNA, the CDR3 is TGCGCCAGCAGACTAGCGGGGCAGAACACCGGGGAGCTGTTTTTT. The rearrangement links TRBV4-1 to TRBJ2-2; TRBD2 agrees at 10 bases. The germline gives CDR1 MGHRA, CDR2 YSYEKL. CDR3 size: 15 residues. The junction had 2 bases not matched to a gene; V was cut back by 6 bases and J by 1 base.

V and J are TRBV7-2 and TRBJ2-3, with 10 bases fitting TRBD2. Germline-derived CDR1 and CDR2 are SGHTA and FQGNSA. V dropped 2 bases and J dropped 5; count of bases not matched to a gene: 13. This CDR3 contains 18 residues. The CDR3 region is CASSLIGLAGGRGDTQYF. CDR3 DNA: TGTGCCAGCAGCTTAATTGGTTTAGCGGGGGGACGGGGAGATACGCAGTATTTT.

This rearrangement joins TRBV21-1 to TRBJ1-5; the D call in the table, TRBD1, was not verified against the DNA. TRBV21-1 is a documented pseudogene. This CDR3 is 15 amino acids long. CDR3 protein: CAPIRDREGNQPQHF. The CDR3 region has the DNA TGTGCCCCGATCCGGGACAGGGAAGGCAATCAGCCCCAGCATTTT.

This clone was detected only once. This sequence joins TRBV5-6 and TRBJ1-1; weak D call: TRBD1 (5 bases). The V end lost 4 bases, the J end lost 10 bases, and 14 bases lay between the germline ends. CDR1 is SGHDT, CDR2 YYEEEE, per germline. The CDR3 is 12 amino acids. The CDR3 DNA reads TGTGCCAGCAGCAACCGGGACTTCGTAGCTTTCTTT. It codes for CASSNRDFVAFF.

A single count supports this clone. The CDR3 sequence: CASSPAGGSGSYEQYF. The CDR3 DNA reads TGTGCCAGCTCACCCGCAGGGGGGAGTGGGTCCTACGAGCAGTACTTC. The rearrangement links TRBV18 to TRBJ2-7; maybe TRBD1 (7 bases). CDR1 and CDR2 (germline): KGHSH, LQKENI. CDR3 length: 16 amino acids. V was trimmed by 3 bases and J by 1 base, leaving 16 bases between them.

In DNA, the CDR3 is TGTGCCAGCAGTGAAGCGCTTCTCGGCGGGGAGCTGTTTTTT. Its protein is CASSEALLGGELFF. The J gene is TRBJ2-2, the V gene TRBV2; no clear D. Germline assignment: CDR1 SNHLY and CDR2 FYNNEI. Between the trimmed V and J ends, which lost 0 bases and 7 bases, there was a span of 9 bases. This CDR3 has 14 residues.

The chain joins TRBV30 to TRBJ2-3, with D maybe TRBD1 (5 bases). The CDR3 loop spans 14 amino acids. Per the germline V gene, CDR1 is GTSNPN and CDR2 is SVGIG (reference sequence). Trimming removed 1 base from V and 2 bases from J, with 10 bases in between. The CDR3 sequence is CAWSDRLFTDTQYF. As DNA, the CDR3 is TGTGCCTGGAGTGACAGGCTATTCACAGATACGCAGTATTTT.

The rearrangement uses TRBV7-2 and TRBJ2-3, with D possibly TRBD2 on 5 matching bases. The length of the CDR3 is 15 residues. With 2 bases removed from V and 2 bases from J, the gap between germline ends came to 11 bases. Germline loops: CDR1 SGHTA, CDR2 FQGNSA. CDR3 in amino acids: CASSLLALHTDTQYF. As DNA, the CDR3 is TGTGCCAGCAGCTTACTAGCCCTACACACAGATACGCAGTATTTT. Together with reference TRBV7-2 and TRBJ2-3, the CDR3 gives the full variable domain: GAGVSQSPSNKVTEKGKDVELRCDPISGHTALYWYRQSLGQGLEFLIYFQGNSAPDKSGLPSDRFSAERTGGSVSTLTIQRTQQEDSAVYLCASSLLALHTDTQYFGPGTRLTVL.

The chain carries TRBV6-6 and TRBJ2-3; 9 bases fit TRBD2. V shed 4 bases and J 4 bases; nucleotides not matched to a gene: 9. The CDR3 totals 16 residues. Germline loops: CDR1 MNHNY, CDR2 SVGAGI (reference sequence). As DNA, the CDR3 is TGTGCCAGCAGTTTGTTGGGTAGCGGGGGAGCAGATACGCAGTATTTT. Encoded protein: CASSLLGSGGADTQYF.

V is TRBV4-2 and J is TRBJ1-3, with a weak D call TRBD1 (5 bases). This CDR3 spans 18 amino acids. The V and J ends lost 2 bases and 4 bases respectively, with 21 bases between them. The germline V gene encodes CDR1 LGHNA and CDR2 YNFKEQ. The DNA of the CDR3 is TGTGCCAGCAGCCAACAAACCCCGGGACTCCGGTCAGGAAACACCATATATTTT. Translation: CASSQQTPGLRSGNTIYF.

V and J are TRBV7-2 and TRBJ2-2, with 8 bases aligning to TRBD1. Germline V gene data show CDR1 as SGHTA and CDR2 as FQGNSA. With V trimmed by 11 bases and J by 2 bases, 19 bases remained unmatched. The CDR3 consists of 18 residues. The CDR3 DNA follows: TGTGCCTTAACCCGGGGACAGGCGCTTCTCGCCAACACCGGGGAGCTGTTTTTT. Protein: CALTRGQALLANTGELFF.

This clone was seen only once. The chain carries TRBV2 and TRBJ1-5; no clear D gene. CDR3 length: 12 amino acids. V was clipped by 8 bases and J by 3 bases, with 8 bases between them. Germline loops: CDR1 SNHLY, CDR2 FYNNEI. CDR3 residues: CASGMYNQPQHF. In DNA form, the CDR3 reads TGTGCCAGCGGCATGTACAATCAGCCCCAGCATTTT.

The V gene is TRBV27, the J gene TRBJ2-4; 7 nucleotides line up with TRBD1. This CDR3 has 14 residues. The trim removed 4 bases at V and 6 bases at J, leaving 6 bases unmatched. CDR1 is MNHEY and CDR2 is SMNVEV in the germline V gene (reference sequence). The CDR3 nucleotides read TGTGCCAGCAGTTCCAGACCAGGGGGAAACATTCAGTACTTC. It yields the protein CASSSRPGGNIQYF.

The CDR3 bases are TGTGCCAGCAGCTTCGGGACTACCCAAGAGACCCAGTACTTC. This translates into CASSFGTTQETQYF. The J gene is TRBJ2-5, the V gene TRBV13, with TRBD2 matching 7 bases. J was trimmed by 1 base and V by 3 bases; bases with no gene match: 2. From germline, CDR1 is PRHDT and CDR2 FYEKMQ (reference sequence). This CDR3 has 14 residues.

This sequence joins TRBV10-2 and TRBJ1-1; 7 bases agree with TRBD1. The CDR3 consists of 11 residues. V trimming: 7 bases; J trimming: 5 bases; junction bases outside the gene matches: 1. Germline lookup yields CDR1 WSHSY and CDR2 SAAADI. CDR3 nucleotide sequence: TGCGCCAGCATCAGGGGGACTGAAGCTTTCTTT. Its translation: CASIRGTEAFF.

The chain carries TRBV11-2 and TRBJ1-1, with D maybe TRBD1 (6 bases). Trimming left V 4 bases short and J 6 bases short, with 15 bases between. This CDR3 comprises 14 residues. Germline loops: CDR1 SGHAT, CDR2 FQNNGV. CDR3 nucleotides: TGTGCCAGCAGCTCATACAGGGTCGGATCTGAAGCTTTCTTT. Encoded protein: CASSSYRVGSEAFF.